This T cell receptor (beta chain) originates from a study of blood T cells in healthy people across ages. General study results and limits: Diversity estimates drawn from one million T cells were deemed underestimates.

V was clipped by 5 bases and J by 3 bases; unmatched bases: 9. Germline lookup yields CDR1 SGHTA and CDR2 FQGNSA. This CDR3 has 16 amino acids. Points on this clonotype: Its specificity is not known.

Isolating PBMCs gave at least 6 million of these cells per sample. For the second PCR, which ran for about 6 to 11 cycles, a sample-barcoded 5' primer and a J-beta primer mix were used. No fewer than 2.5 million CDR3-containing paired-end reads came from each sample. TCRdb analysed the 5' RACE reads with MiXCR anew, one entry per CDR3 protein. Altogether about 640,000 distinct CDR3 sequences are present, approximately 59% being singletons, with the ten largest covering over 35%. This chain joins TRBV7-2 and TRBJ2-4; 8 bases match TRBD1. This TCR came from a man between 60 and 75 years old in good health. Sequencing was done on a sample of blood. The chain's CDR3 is CASSDTGGLVKNIQYF. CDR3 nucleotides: TGTGCCAGCAGCGACACAGGGGGGTTAGTCAAAAACATTCAGTACTTC.